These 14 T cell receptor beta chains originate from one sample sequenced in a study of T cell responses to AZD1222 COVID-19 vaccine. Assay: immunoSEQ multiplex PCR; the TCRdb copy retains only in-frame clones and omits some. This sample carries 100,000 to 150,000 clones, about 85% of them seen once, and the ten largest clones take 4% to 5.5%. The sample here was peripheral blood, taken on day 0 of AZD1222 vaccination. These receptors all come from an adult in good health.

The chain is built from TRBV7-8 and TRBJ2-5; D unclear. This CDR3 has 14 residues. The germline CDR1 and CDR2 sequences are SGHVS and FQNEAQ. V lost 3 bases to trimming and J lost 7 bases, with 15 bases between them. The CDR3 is CASSLGRLPGTQYF. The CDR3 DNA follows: TGTGCCAGCAGCTTGGGCCGTTTGCCCGGGACCCAGTACTTC.

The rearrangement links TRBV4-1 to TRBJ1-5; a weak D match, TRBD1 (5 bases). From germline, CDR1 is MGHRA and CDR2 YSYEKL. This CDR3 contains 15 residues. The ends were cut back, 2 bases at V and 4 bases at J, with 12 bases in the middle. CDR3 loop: CASSQIGAVNQPQHF. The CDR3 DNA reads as TGCGCCAGCAGCCAAATCGGGGCAGTTAATCAGCCCCAGCATTTT.

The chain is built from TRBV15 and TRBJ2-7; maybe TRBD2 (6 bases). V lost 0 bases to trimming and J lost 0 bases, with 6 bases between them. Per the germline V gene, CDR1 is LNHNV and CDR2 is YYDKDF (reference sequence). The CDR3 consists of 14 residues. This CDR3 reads CATSRDGSSYEQYF. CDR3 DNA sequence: TGTGCCACCAGCAGAGACGGGAGCTCCTACGAGCAGTACTTC.

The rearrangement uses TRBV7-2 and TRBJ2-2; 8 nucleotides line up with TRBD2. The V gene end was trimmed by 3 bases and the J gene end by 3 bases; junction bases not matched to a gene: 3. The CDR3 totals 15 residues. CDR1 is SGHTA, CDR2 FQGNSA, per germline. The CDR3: CASSFREGDTGELFF. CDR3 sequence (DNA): TGTGCCAGCAGCTTTCGGGAGGGGGACACCGGGGAGCTGTTTTTT.

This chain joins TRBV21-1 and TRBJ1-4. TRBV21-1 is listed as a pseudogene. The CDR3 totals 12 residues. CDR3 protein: CASSPVDEKLFF. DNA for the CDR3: TGTGCCAGCAGCCCGGTTGATGAAAAACTGTTTTTT.

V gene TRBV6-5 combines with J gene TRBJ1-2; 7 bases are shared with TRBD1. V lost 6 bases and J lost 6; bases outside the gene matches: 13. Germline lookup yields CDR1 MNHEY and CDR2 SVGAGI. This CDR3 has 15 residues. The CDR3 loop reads CASRVTGVGGDGYTF. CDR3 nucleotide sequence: TGTGCCAGCAGGGTCACAGGGGTGGGGGGTGATGGCTACACCTTC.

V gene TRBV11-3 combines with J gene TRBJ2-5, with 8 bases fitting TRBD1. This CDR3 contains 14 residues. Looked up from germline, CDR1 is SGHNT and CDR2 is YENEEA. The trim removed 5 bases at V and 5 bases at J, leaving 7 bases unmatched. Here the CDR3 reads CASSHDRGGETQYF. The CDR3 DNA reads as TGTGCCAGCAGCCACGACAGGGGAGGCGAGACCCAGTACTTC.

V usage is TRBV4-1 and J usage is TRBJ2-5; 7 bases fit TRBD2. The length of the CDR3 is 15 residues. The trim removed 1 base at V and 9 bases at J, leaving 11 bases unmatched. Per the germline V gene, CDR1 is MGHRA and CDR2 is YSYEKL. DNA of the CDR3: TGCGCCAGCAGCCAAGGCGGAGCGGGGCCCTGGTCCCAGTACTTC. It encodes CASSQGGAGPWSQYF.

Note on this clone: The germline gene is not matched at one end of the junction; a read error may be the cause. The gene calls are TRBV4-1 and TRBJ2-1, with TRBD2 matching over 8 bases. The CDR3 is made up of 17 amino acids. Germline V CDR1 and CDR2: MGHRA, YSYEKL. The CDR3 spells CASSQEGAGASYNGQFF. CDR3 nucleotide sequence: TGCGCCAGCAGCCAAGAAGGAGCGGGAGCCTCCTACAATGGGCAGTTCTTC.

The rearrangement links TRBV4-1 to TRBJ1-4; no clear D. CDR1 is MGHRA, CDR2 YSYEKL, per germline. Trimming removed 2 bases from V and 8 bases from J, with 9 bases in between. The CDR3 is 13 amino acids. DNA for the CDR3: TGCGCCAGCAGCCAAACCGAAGGAGAAAAACTGTTTTTT. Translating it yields CASSQTEGEKLFF.

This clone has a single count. The CDR3 spells CASRSGVGEQYF. The CDR3 coding sequence is TGTGCCAGCAGATCAGGGGTCGGAGAGCAGTACTTC. V and J are TRBV28 and TRBJ2-7, with D perhaps TRBD1 (6 bases). The germline gives CDR1 MDHEN, CDR2 SYDVKM. The V end lost 6 bases, the J end lost 7 bases, and 13 bases lay between the germline ends. The CDR3 sequence is 12 residues long.

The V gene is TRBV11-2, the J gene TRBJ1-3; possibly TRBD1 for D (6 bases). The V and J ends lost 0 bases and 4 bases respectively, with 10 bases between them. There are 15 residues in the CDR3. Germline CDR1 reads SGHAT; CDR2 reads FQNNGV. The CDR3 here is CASSLEGAEGNTIYF. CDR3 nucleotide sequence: TGTGCCAGCAGCTTAGAGGGGGCAGAAGGAAACACCATATATTTT.

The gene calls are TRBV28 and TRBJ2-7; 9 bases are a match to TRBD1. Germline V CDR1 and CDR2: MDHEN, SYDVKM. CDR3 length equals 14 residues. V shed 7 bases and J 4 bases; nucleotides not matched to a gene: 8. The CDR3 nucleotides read TGTGCCAGCACCTGGGGGACAGGGATTTACGAGCAGTACTTC. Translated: CASTWGTGIYEQYF.

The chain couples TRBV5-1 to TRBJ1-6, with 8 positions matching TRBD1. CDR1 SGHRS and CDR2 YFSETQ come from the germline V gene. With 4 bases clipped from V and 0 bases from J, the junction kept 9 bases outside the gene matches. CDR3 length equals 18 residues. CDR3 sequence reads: CASSPIDRGGSYNSPLHF. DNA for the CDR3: TGCGCCAGCAGCCCCATCGACAGGGGAGGCTCCTATAATTCACCCCTCCACTTT.